The T cell receptor (beta chain) described here comes from a study of CD8+CD57+ T cells in acquired aplastic anemia. Study findings and constraints: Roughly 30 CD8+ CDR3 sequences occurred in both the patients and the controls.

With respect to this clonotype: Its antigen is undetermined.

The template for TCR beta VDJ and CDR3 sequence profiling was genomic DNA. TCRdb used MiXCR to reprocess the reads, holding one entry per CDR3 protein. The table records some 240,000 distinct CDR3 sequences, 34% of them present only once. This CDR3 contains 14 residues. The J segment lost 7 bases and the V segment lost 9 bases, leaving 15 bases of the junction unmatched. The germline gives CDR1 LNHNV, CDR2 YYDKDF (reference sequence). The rearrangement joins TRBV15 to TRBJ2-7, with TRBD2 matching over 7 bases. The source is a human donor in good health, serving as a control. The sequencing input was sorted CD4+, CD8+, or CD8+CD57+ T cells (not recorded which) from PBMCs. The CDR3 loop reads CATANLGGMGEQYF. The DNA of the CDR3 is TGTGCCACAGCTAACCTGGGAGGGATGGGAGAGCAGTACTTC.